This entry is about one TCR beta chain. These data originate in a study of T cell responses to AZD1222 COVID-19 vaccine. The trim removed 3 bases at V and 10 bases at J, leaving 11 bases unmatched. CDR1 and CDR2 (germline): KGHSH, LQKENI. CDR3 size: 15 residues. TCRdb's table, derived via immunoSEQ multiplex PCR, lists solely in-frame clones and lacks some. This table holds about 140,000 clones, around 90% found once. This sample comprised peripheral blood, obtained on day 0 of AZD1222 vaccination. This rearrangement joins TRBV18 to TRBJ2-1, with TRBD2 matching 8 bases. The receptor was isolated from an adult in good health. CDR3: CASSPRTGGVGEQFF. CDR3 in DNA: TGTGCCAGCTCACCGAGGACGGGAGGGGTAGGGGAGCAGTTCTTC.